Below, 16 T cell receptor beta chains from the same sample are listed, as sequenced in a study of T-cell memory formation after mild COVID-19. Using its own MiXCR run on the 5' RACE reads, TCRdb lists one record per CDR3 protein. The sample has around 340,000 distinct CDR3 sequences, roughly 20% seen once. Material: PBMCs or a T cell subset sorted from them (not recorded which). The receptors derive from an adult woman who had mild COVID-19 (a few samples of this study predate the infection). Cell type and time point are not known.

The chain joins TRBV18 to TRBJ2-7, with 8 bases identical to TRBD1. Trimming removed 1 base from V and 0 bases from J; junction bases left unmatched: 5. CDR1 and CDR2 (germline): KGHSH, LQKENI. The CDR3 totals 16 residues. Here the CDR3 reads CASSPQTGGSSYEQYF. The DNA of the CDR3 is TGTGCCAGCTCACCACAAACAGGGGGGAGCTCCTACGAGCAGTACTTC. The variable domain in full, with the rest retrieved from reference TRBV18 and TRBJ2-7, is NAGVMQNPRHLVRRRGQEARLRCSPMKGHSHVYWYRQLPEEGLKFMVYLQKENIIDESGMPKERFSAEFPKEGPSILRIQQVVRGDSAAYFCASSPQTGGSSYEQYFGPGTRLTVT.

This clonotype showed up many times. This chain connects TRBV7-9 to TRBJ2-1, with D possibly called TRBD1 or TRBD2 (6 bases each). The ends were cut back, 6 bases at V and 4 bases at J, with 19 bases in the middle. CDR3 length: 16 amino acids. Germline assignment: CDR1 SEHNR and CDR2 FQNEAQ (reference sequence). The CDR3: CASSDNRAGGYNEQFF. The CDR3 DNA follows: TGTGCCAGCAGTGACAACAGGGCTGGAGGGTACAATGAGCAGTTCTTC.

Only a few counts were recorded for this clonotype. This chain connects TRBV10-3 to TRBJ2-1; 12 positions agree with TRBD2. The CDR3 consists of 15 residues. Germline V lookup: CDR1 ENHRY, CDR2 SYGVKD. Losses at the gene ends were 4 bases for V and 9 bases for J; bases not matched to a gene: 7. Here the CDR3 DNA reads TGTGCCATCAGTGGGGCTAGCGGGGGGGCCACTGAGCAGTTCTTC. Amino acid sequence: CAISGASGGATEQFF.

This chain connects TRBV24-1 to TRBJ2-1; D gene ambiguous. Germline V gene lookup returns CDR1 KGHDR and CDR2 SFDVKD. This CDR3 is 13 amino acids long. Between the trimmed V and J ends, which lost 2 bases and 9 bases, there was a span of 10 bases. CDR3 region: CATSDYVRGEQFF. CDR3 nucleotides: TGTGCCACCAGTGATTACGTCCGCGGTGAGCAGTTCTTC.

The V gene is TRBV4-1, the J gene TRBJ1-6; D unclear. With 0 bases removed from V and 14 bases from J, the gap between germline ends came to 5 bases. The CDR3 sequence is 11 residues long. The germline CDR1 and CDR2 sequences are MGHRA and YSYEKL. The CDR3 region is CASSQDTALHF. For the CDR3, the DNA is TGCGCCAGCAGCCAAGACACAGCCCTCCACTTT.

This clonotype was seen more than once but under ten times. The gene calls are TRBV6-2 or TRBV6-3 and TRBJ2-7, with a tentative D call TRBD2 (5 bases). The CDR3 is 14 residues long. Deletions cut 0 bases from V and 3 bases from J, with 9 bases between. CDR1 is MNHEY and CDR2 is SVGEGT in the germline V gene. The CDR3 bases are TGTGCCAGCAGTTACTCAGTCGGACTCTACGAGCAGTACTTC. It yields the protein CASSYSVGLYEQYF.

This chain uses TRBV25-1 with TRBJ1-2; 10 nucleotides agree with TRBD1. Per germline, CDR1 MGHDK and CDR2 SYGVNS. Trimming at V came to 6 bases and at J to 6 bases, leaving 4 bases not matched to a gene. This CDR3 is built from 13 residues. This chain's CDR3 is CASRETGGNGYTF. The CDR3 DNA reads TGTGCCAGCAGGGAGACAGGGGGCAATGGCTACACCTTC.

The chain recombines TRBV12-3 or TRBV12-4 with TRBJ2-5; 7 nucleotides match TRBD1. The CDR3 spans 14 residues. V dropped 3 bases and J dropped 3; count of bases not matched to a gene: 4. The CDR3, as DNA: TGTGCCAGCAGTTTCCGGACAGGAAAAGAGACCCAGTACTTC. Its translation is CASSFRTGKETQYF.

This chain joins TRBV29-1 and TRBJ1-2; tentative D call: TRBD1 (6 bases). The CDR3 consists of 12 residues. Germline CDR1 reads SQVTM; CDR2 reads ANQGSEA. Trimming cost V 0 bases and J 7 bases, with 9 bases left between them. The CDR3 here is CSVEDQGGGYTF. In nucleotides, the CDR3 is TGCAGCGTTGAAGATCAAGGGGGTGGCTACACCTTC.

There are a few counts of this clonotype. The CDR3 spells CSADRGEDTQYF. CDR3 nucleotide sequence: TGCAGTGCTGACCGAGGGGAGGATACGCAGTATTTT. The chain is built from TRBV20-1 and TRBJ2-3, with D perhaps TRBD1 or TRBD2 (5 bases each). This CDR3 is built from 12 residues. Per the germline V gene, CDR1 is DFQATT and CDR2 is SNEGSKA (reference sequence). The V end lost 5 bases, the J end lost 6 bases, and 12 bases lay between the germline ends.

The genes are TRBV6-4 and TRBJ1-1; 7 bases agree with TRBD1. In germline, CDR1 is MRHNA, CDR2 SNTAGT. The V and J ends lost 1 base and 8 bases, in that order; junction bases with no gene match: 7. The CDR3 runs 14 residues. The CDR3 nucleotides read TGTGCCAGCAGTGACTTCCCCGGGACAGACGAAGCTTTCTTT. Residues: CASSDFPGTDEAFF.

The chain joins TRBV2 to TRBJ2-2, with D uncertain. The CDR3 loop spans 14 amino acids. Between the trimmed V and J ends, which lost 4 bases and 4 bases, there was a span of 10 bases. Looked up from germline, CDR1 is SNHLY and CDR2 is FYNNEI. The CDR3, as DNA: TGTGCCAGCAGTGCCACTCGAGGCACCGGGGAGCTGTTTTTT. Translated, it gives CASSATRGTGELFF. The entire variable domain, with the rest obtained from reference TRBV2 and TRBJ2-2, is as follows: EPEVTQTPSHQVTQMGQEVILRCVPISNHLYFYWYRQILGQKVEFLVSFYNNEISEKSEIFDDQFSVERPDGSNFTLKIRSTKLEDSAMYFCASSATRGTGELFFGEGSRLTVL.

This clonotype was seen more than once but under ten times. This chain links TRBV5-1 with TRBJ1-1, with TRBD1 as a possible D gene (6 bases). The CDR3 is 12 residues long. V was trimmed by 4 bases and J by 10 bases, leaving 14 bases between them. Germline V gives CDR1 SGHRS, CDR2 YFSETQ. CDR3 region: CASSLQGGGAFF. The CDR3 region has the DNA TGCGCCAGCAGCCTACAGGGTGGGGGAGCTTTCTTT.

V is TRBV18 and J is TRBJ2-7; D is perhaps TRBD1 (6 bases). Germline V gene sequence: CDR1 KGHSH, CDR2 LQKENI. V was pared by 4 bases and J by 0 bases, with 16 bases between. CDR3 length: 16 amino acids. The CDR3 sequence is CASSLLRGTNSYEQYF. Here the CDR3 DNA reads TGTGCCAGCTCACTACTCAGGGGTACCAACTCCTACGAGCAGTACTTC.

V usage is TRBV5-1 and J usage is TRBJ2-4; no clear D gene. The CDR3 has 15 residues. CDR1 and CDR2 (germline): SGHRS, YFSETQ. Trimming removed 4 bases at V and 0 bases at J, with 11 bases between. CDR3 sequence reads: CASSTDLGAKNIQYF. DNA of the CDR3: TGCGCCAGCAGCACAGACCTGGGAGCCAAAAACATTCAGTACTTC.

This clonotype was counted only a few times. The genes are TRBV4-2 and TRBJ2-1; D uncertain. The CDR3 is 16 residues long. Trimming took 5 bases from V and 5 from J, leaving 19 bases between them. Germline V CDR1 and CDR2: LGHNA, YNFKEQ. The CDR3 region is CASSKGGASINNEQFF. DNA for the CDR3: TGTGCCAGCAGCAAAGGTGGCGCGTCAATAAACAATGAGCAGTTCTTC.